This TCR beta chain was obtained from a study of cytomegalovirus exposure and HLA in healthy donors (TCRdb year 2017). About the study as a whole: In an earlier analysis of several hundred of the donors, approximately 260 Gb of sequence data and approximately 100 million unique TCR beta sequences from about 179 million T cells were reported. Roughly 300 gigabases of sequencing data and 70 million to 95 million unique TCR sequences made up an early release that covered several hundred HLA-typed donors. Of the 300 to 400 genotyped donors, approximately 80% fell in the genetic ancestry cluster associated with self-reported Caucasian donors. The study aimed to test whether signatures of past pathogen exposure could be identified by cataloging public T cell receptors. The T cell repertoires of around 670 subjects were profiled by immunosequencing and related to cytomegalovirus serostatus. Along with the 666-subject first cohort, a separate validation cohort of around 120 different subjects was used. To predict cytomegalovirus infection status, the study combined high-throughput TCR immunosequencing, statistical association of individual TCRs with disease status, and machine learning. In a later analysis, previously published TCR beta repertoires from 670 or so donors were re-analyzed and high-resolution HLA genotyping was added so that TCR occurrence patterns could be studied. In the later analysis, no new phenotypic data were used to find candidate immune exposures; instead, reliance was placed on TCR beta sequences and their occurrence across donors. An earlier analysis of a few hundred of the donors applied high-throughput TCR beta sequencing to assess whether each TCR beta V gene segment acted as functional or pseudogenic. Donor age, sex, ethnicity and CMV serostatus were compiled together with the repertoire data. A later genetic analysis used genome-wide SNP genotypes for about 55% of the 666 donors, treating that subset as a discovery cohort. Every discovery cohort repertoire had been produced on one sequencing platform. Class I and class II HLA loci were covered by the typing at four-digit resolution. The number of donors typed differed by locus, with roughly 620-640 for A, B, C, DRB1 and DQB1, around 560 for DQA1, some 570 for DPA1, and around 450 for DPB1. Several DR-DQ haplotypes were treated as single units for association and clustering because of strong linkage in the cohort. Among under 450 genotyped donors of the cohort, an average of roughly 240,000 unique TCR beta nucleotide sequences were sequenced per donor, roughly 20% of them non-productive. General findings and caveats noted by the study authors: In this cohort, only TCR beta chains were sequenced, and detectable features were limited by the absence of alpha or paired-chain data. Linkage disequilibrium might explain the correlated functional status among segregating V segments, but an unknown experimental factor could not be excluded. A further reported finding was that TCR beta sequences accurately predicted the HLA-A and HLA-B alleles for most subjects in the first cohort. The sequencing pipeline was judged likely to have produced a cluster of highly shared sequence variants as a technical artifact. Sequencing depth was assumed to be roughly uniform across donors in the presence/absence analyses, though that assumption may not hold. Broadly in line with IMGT annotations, most TCR beta V segments showed up in productive rearrangements about 87% or about 30% of the time in an earlier analysis of 450 to 600 of the donors. A later genetic analysis associated a missense DCLRE1C variant with V-gene and J-gene trimming of TCR beta chains, and an independent cohort replicated the association. According to a later analysis, TCR association rates differed among HLA loci, with DRB1 alleles showing the most associated TCRs and HLA-C alleles showing the fewest. Specific HLA alleles were associated with 18,000 or so TCR beta sequences at a false discovery rate of 0.05 in a later analysis. Because HLA typing was missing for some donors at each locus, association tests included only the typed subset. Strong co-occurrence of HLA alleles, especially DR and DQ, made assigning TCR associations to individual alleles difficult. Cytomegalovirus status was reported to be diagnosed by the classifier with high specificity and sensitivity in both the original and validation cohorts. The study gave a list of 150 to 200 TCR beta chains associated with cytomegalovirus. Three of the identified cytomegalovirus-associated TCR beta chains were confirmed in vitro to be specific for cytomegalovirus antigens. Immune exposure information for the cohort was limited to CMV serostatus. Across donors, most TCR sequences were observed very rarely, whereas some public TCRs were present in many individuals. It was suggested by the authors that the approach could potentially be generalized to other disease states and immunological phenotypes. In a later analysis, several top co-occurrence clusters were reported to appear linked to parvovirus B19, influenza, CMV and Epstein-Barr virus. Most CMV-associated TCR beta chains appeared to be HLA-restricted in a later analysis, and the HLA associations seemed to be driven largely by CMV exposure. The earlier analysis of 587 of the donors excluded roughly 16 rarely observed V segments, including chromosome 9 orphons, because counts were too low. A later genetic analysis reported fewer N-insertions in productive TCRs among donors in an Asian-associated ancestry cluster than the roughly 650-donor mean. A later analysis found that HLA-associated TCR beta chains were more clonally expanded and had lower generation probabilities than equally common non-associated chains.

As concerns this clone: It lacks a known antigen. Base quality data are lacking; no much larger clone is found one base away.

The library was obtained by the immunoSEQ multiplex PCR assay. For the multiplex PCR, a mixture combining 60 forward primers for TCR Vbeta segments and 13 reverse primers for TCR Jbeta segments was used. Amplification of the CDR3 region of rearranged TCR beta genes was performed with a multiplex PCR assay on genomic DNA. Amplified TCR beta libraries were sequenced as 87-base-pair reads on the Illumina HiSeq System. Processing in the source paper ran as follows. A later analysis counted approximately 76 million unique TCR beta chains across the 600 to 850 repertoires, and some 12 million of these chains were shared by at least two donors. Raw reads were error-corrected and collapsed into unique sequences by a nearest-neighbor algorithm in which closely related sequences were merged to remove PCR and sequencing errors. To assign V, D and J gene segments, CDR3 sequences were aligned to IMGT reference sequences. For a sequence to be retained, a match of at least six nucleotides to both a V gene segment and a J gene segment was required. A rearrangement counted as productive if the CDR3 had no stop codons and remained in frame with V and J, and every other rearrangement counted as non-productive. Following IMGT convention, CDR3 was defined as the stretch from the second conserved V-encoded cysteine up to the conserved J-encoded phenylalanine. In an earlier analysis of more than 550 of the donors, sequences lacking an unambiguous match to a single V gene segment were excluded. An earlier analysis of about 600 of the donors called V segments functional above 56.7% productive rearrangements and segregating when the between-donor standard deviation exceeded 5%. A statistical classification framework was built to diagnose cytomegalovirus status from the catalog of TCR beta chain sequences. In a later analysis, TCR nucleotide sequences were compared against IMGT/GENE-DB human TR gene sequences so that V and J genes could be assigned. Using the TCRdist pipeline, a later analysis assigned CDR3 sequences along with most-parsimonious VDJ recombination scenarios. In a later analysis, each TCR beta chain was defined by its CDR3 amino acid sequence together with its V-gene family, and reads without a unique V-gene family were excluded. A later analysis removed 500 to 650 highly shared, low-generation-probability nucleotide sequences to deal with suspected cross-contamination and a sequencing artifact. In a later analysis, a clonal expansion index for each public chain was calculated from normalized within-repertoire ranks of inferred template counts. In a later analysis, generation probabilities were computed using a VDJ recombination model fitted to out-of-frame rearrangements, and the results were checked against IGoR. In a later analysis, hypergeometric tests were used to score TCR-TCR, TCR-HLA and TCR-CMV co-occurrence, with a repertoire-size bias correction applied to TCR pairs. To estimate false discovery rates, a later analysis permuted the HLA or CMV assignments 20 times. A later analysis grouped co-occurring TCRs with DBSCAN, adding TCRdist sequence similarity when clustering within HLA-allele-positive subsets. Repertoires with fewer than 30,000 or more than 120,000 public chains were left out of co-occurrence clustering, as were four to six repertoires with anomalous nucleotide sharing. TCRdb's version of the immuneACCESS table is confined to in-frame rearrangements and falls short of the full clone set. An unresolved V gene accounts for under half of the shortfall where checked; the remainder is of unknown origin. V, J and clone size are taken as reported in that table, and D and trimming were inferred from the DNA itself. The sample yields about 90,000 clones; approximately 88% were counted once. The ten top clones hold around 2.3% of the sample.

The cohort was made up of approximately 700 healthy bone marrow donors. All cohort members were sampled while nominally healthy, although unrecorded immune exposures were likely present. The donor was CMV seronegative and was included in the group of several hundred seronegative cohort members. Each donor provided a peripheral blood sample, and peripheral blood mononuclear cells were used for TCR beta sequencing. The Qiagen DNeasy Blood Extraction Kit was used to extract genomic DNA from the blood cell samples. The sequenced sample consisted of PBMCs. This clonotype was obtained from a man between 18 and 29 years old in good health and CMV-seronegative.

The DNA reads as follows: TGTGCCAGCAGTTACTCAGACAGGGGCAATCAGCCCCAGCATTTT. It specifies CASSYSDRGNQPQHF. The chain joins TRBV6-6 to TRBJ1-5; the central 7 bases match TRBD1. According to the germline V gene (reference sequence), CDR1 reads MNHNY and CDR2 reads SVGAGI. Including cysteine and phenylalanine, the CDR3 has 15 amino acids. Solely the CDR3 DNA is kept, with 45 bases framed from the first base. Germline trimming: 0 bases from V, 2 bases from J; junction bases outside gene matches: 1.